The 30 T cell receptor beta chains below come from one sample, sequenced in a study of OX40 agonist ivuxolimab in advanced cancers. Sequencing was performed with immunoSEQ multiplex PCR; in TCRdb, only in-frame clones are kept and a portion is missing. In the table there are tens of thousands of clones, 70% to 90% of which are singletons. Sequenced material: CD4+ or CD8+ T cells sorted from blood, taken in a trial of the OX40 agonist ivuxolimab. Receptor source: an adult with an advanced solid tumor such as melanoma, head and neck, liver or kidney cancer.

The rearrangement links TRBV20-1 to TRBJ2-5; D gene unclear. Trimming shortened V by 5 bases and J by 2 bases, and 6 bases separated the two germline ends. Germline CDR1 and CDR2: DFQATT and SNEGSKA (reference sequence). The CDR3 runs 11 residues. This CDR3 reads CSAQDQETQYF. CDR3 coding DNA: TGCAGTGCTCAAGATCAAGAGACCCAGTACTTC.

The CDR3 reads CASSEIPRYEQYF. CDR3 bases: TGCGCCAGCAGTGAGATTCCTAGGTACGAGCAGTACTTC. The chain carries TRBV10-2 and TRBJ2-7; no clear D gene. V lost 2 bases and J lost 4, with 9 bases in between. The CDR3 extends over 13 amino acids. CDR1 and CDR2 from the germline V gene are WSHSY and SAAADI.

The rearrangement joins TRBV4-2 to TRBJ1-4; tentatively, D is TRBD1 (5 bases). Per the germline V gene, CDR1 is LGHNA and CDR2 is YNFKEQ. There are 15 residues in the CDR3. Trimming removed 2 bases from V and 5 bases from J, with 12 bases in between. The CDR3 nucleotides read TGTGCCAGCAGCCAAACAGGTCAGCTGAATGAAAAACTGTTTTTT. Protein: CASSQTGQLNEKLFF.

V is TRBV6-5 and J is TRBJ1-3; 8 bases match TRBD1. In germline, CDR1 is MNHEY, CDR2 SVGAGI. The CDR3 is 15 residues long. After removal of 2 bases from V and 4 bases from J, the junction contained 4 bases not matched to a gene. The CDR3 bases are TGTGCCAGCAGTTACCCGGACAGGGACGGAAACACCATATATTTT. Its translation: CASSYPDRDGNTIYF.

The gene calls are TRBV6-1 and TRBJ1-1; D remains ambiguous. Germline V CDR1 and CDR2: MNHNS, SASEGT. CDR3 length: 13 amino acids. V lost 4 bases and J lost 1, with 7 bases in between. CDR3 sequence reads: CASSANRNTEAFF. CDR3 in DNA: TGTGCCAGCAGTGCAAACAGGAACACTGAAGCTTTCTTT.

The CDR3 DNA reads as TGTGCCAGCTCACCGACCGGGACGGAAAACACCGGGGAGCTGTTTTTT. Amino acids: CASSPTGTENTGELFF. This chain uses TRBV18 with TRBJ2-2; perhaps D is TRBD1 or TRBD2 (5 bases each). The CDR3 covers 16 residues. Germline CDR1 and CDR2: KGHSH and LQKENI. The ends were cut back, 3 bases at V and 2 bases at J, with 13 bases in the middle.

The CDR3 loop is CASSKGLAGGVITGELFF. In DNA form, the CDR3 reads TGTGCCAGCAGCAAAGGGCTAGCGGGAGGAGTGATCACCGGGGAGCTGTTTTTT. The chain joins TRBV11-2 to TRBJ2-2, with 11 nucleotides matching TRBD2. Germline V gene lookup returns CDR1 SGHAT and CDR2 FQNNGV. The junction had 12 bases not matched to a gene; V was cut back by 5 bases and J by 4 bases. The CDR3 is 18 residues long.

The rearrangement joins TRBV5-1 to TRBJ2-1, with D maybe TRBD1 (5 bases). The germline gives CDR1 SGHRS, CDR2 YFSETQ. V was shortened by 0 bases and J by 5 bases, with 9 bases between the two germline ends. This CDR3 is 14 amino acids long. Here the CDR3 reads CASSLGQFHNEQFF. In nucleotides, the CDR3 is TGCGCCAGCAGCTTGGGACAGTTTCACAATGAGCAGTTCTTC.

The rearrangement joins TRBV5-1 to TRBJ2-5; possibly TRBD2 for D (6 bases). The germline CDR1 and CDR2 sequences are SGHRS and YFSETQ. The V and J ends lost 4 bases and 2 bases respectively, with 21 bases between them. The CDR3 covers 17 residues. CDR3 amino acids: CASSRGGGSPGQETQYF. Written as DNA, the CDR3 is TGCGCCAGCAGCCGCGGTGGAGGGAGCCCCGGTCAAGAGACCCAGTACTTC.

V and J are TRBV19 and TRBJ2-2, with D unresolved. Germline V gene data show CDR1 as LNHDA and CDR2 as SQIVND (reference sequence). V dropped 8 bases and J dropped 3 bases, with 7 bases sitting between them. The CDR3 has 12 residues. The CDR3 coding sequence is TGTGCCAGTCTACACTACACCGGGGAGCTGTTTTTT. Translating gives CASLHYTGELFF.

The chain carries TRBV18 and TRBJ2-2; weak D call: TRBD1 (6 bases). Trimming pared 4 bases from V and 2 bases from J, leaving 8 bases between. The germline V gene has CDR1 KGHSH and CDR2 LQKENI. The CDR3 runs 14 residues. CDR3 protein: CASSQGVNTGELFF. Here the CDR3 DNA reads TGTGCCAGCTCACAGGGGGTAAACACCGGGGAGCTGTTTTTT.

The rearrangement joins TRBV19 to TRBJ1-1; 9 bases line up with TRBD1. This CDR3 has 18 residues. Germline trimming cut 4 bases from V and 2 bases from J; bases unmatched to any gene: 14. The germline CDR1 and CDR2 sequences are LNHDA and SQIVND (reference sequence). The CDR3 bases are TGTGCCAGTAGTACCAAGGGACAGGGCACTGGGATTAACACTGAAGCTTTCTTT. Amino acid sequence: CASSTKGQGTGINTEAFF.

This chain links TRBV2 with TRBJ1-2; weak D call: TRBD1 (6 bases). V dropped 5 bases and J dropped 2 bases, with 15 bases sitting between them. This CDR3 is built from 15 residues. CDR1 is SNHLY and CDR2 is FYNNEI in the germline V gene. The CDR3 DNA reads as TGTGCCAGCAGTCCCTCGGGGGGCAGAAACTATGGCTACACCTTC. Its translation: CASSPSGGRNYGYTF. Based on the CDR3 plus reference TRBV2 and TRBJ1-2, the full variable domain is EPEVTQTPSHQVTQMGQEVILRCVPISNHLYFYWYRQILGQKVEFLVSFYNNEISEKSEIFDDQFSVERPDGSNFTLKIRSTKLEDSAMYFCASSPSGGRNYGYTFGSGTRLTVV.

Only one count was recorded for this clone. The CDR3 DNA sequence: TGTGCCAGCTCACCAGTCCAGGTGGGGGATGAGCAGTTCTTC. Protein product: CASSPVQVGDEQFF. The J gene is TRBJ2-1, the V gene TRBV18; D possibly uses TRBD1 or TRBD2 (5 bases each). The CDR3 contains 14 residues. The V gene's germline CDR1 is KGHSH and CDR2 LQKENI. V lost 2 bases and J lost 8, with 13 bases in between.

This clone was detected only a few times. V usage is TRBV5-6 and J usage is TRBJ1-4; no clear D. V lost 2 bases and J 0 bases, leaving 11 bases between the germline ends. CDR1 SGHDT and CDR2 YYEEEE come from the germline V gene. The CDR3 covers 16 residues. This CDR3 reads CASSFGYGSTNEKLFF. The CDR3 DNA sequence: TGTGCCAGCAGCTTTGGATACGGATCAACTAATGAAAAACTGTTTTTT.

The chain links TRBV18 to TRBJ1-3; 7 bases fit TRBD1. From germline, CDR1 is KGHSH and CDR2 LQKENI. This CDR3 has 16 amino acids. J lost 4 bases, V lost 1 base, and 7 bases had no gene match. CDR3 bases: TGTGCCAGCTCACCACGCGAGGGGGCTTACGGAAACACCATATATTTT. Protein sequence: CASSPREGAYGNTIYF. Complete variable domain (other parts from reference TRBV18 and TRBJ1-3): NAGVMQNPRHLVRRRGQEARLRCSPMKGHSHVYWYRQLPEEGLKFMVYLQKENIIDESGMPKERFSAEFPKEGPSILRIQQVVRGDSAAYFCASSPREGAYGNTIYFGEGSWLTVV.

This chain links TRBV14 with TRBJ2-1, with unresolved D. V was trimmed by 2 bases and J by 2 bases, leaving 7 bases between them. The CDR3 is made up of 14 amino acids. CDR1 SGHDN and CDR2 FVKESK come from the germline V gene. CDR3 loop: CASSQNSPYNEQFF. The CDR3 bases are TGTGCCAGCAGCCAAAATAGCCCCTACAATGAGCAGTTCTTC.

This sequence joins TRBV13 and TRBJ2-4, with 9 bases identical to TRBD1. CDR1 is PRHDT, CDR2 FYEKMQ, per germline (reference sequence). Trimming took 4 bases from V and 3 from J; bases not matched to a gene: 4. This CDR3 spans 15 amino acids. CDR3 loop: CASSSGQGFKNIQYF. The CDR3 DNA reads TGTGCCAGCAGCTCGGGACAGGGATTCAAAAACATTCAGTACTTC.

The chain is built from TRBV28 and TRBJ1-5, with TRBD1 as a possible D gene (5 bases). V was trimmed by 8 bases and J by 2 bases, leaving 16 bases between them. Germline assignment: CDR1 MDHEN and CDR2 SYDVKM. This CDR3 has 15 residues. Written as DNA, the CDR3 is TGTGCCAGCTGTACGGGGGACGGAGGCAATCAGCCCCAGCATTTT. Translating it yields CASCTGDGGNQPQHF.

The chain carries TRBV28 and TRBJ2-7; 11 bases are a match to TRBD1. Germline trimming cut 4 bases from V and 3 bases from J; bases unmatched to any gene: 14. The CDR3 consists of 18 residues. Germline CDR1 reads MDHEN; CDR2 reads SYDVKM. The CDR3 DNA reads as TGTGCCAGCAGTTCCCCTGGACAGGGGGCAAAAAGCCACTACGAGCAGTACTTC. Protein product: CASSSPGQGAKSHYEQYF.

The chain couples TRBV5-6 to TRBJ2-2; 8 nucleotides align to TRBD1. V lost 0 bases, J lost 0 bases, and 1 base stayed unmatched. CDR1 SGHDT and CDR2 YYEEEE come from the germline V gene. This CDR3 has 16 residues. The CDR3 loop is CASSLVTGANTGELFF. CDR3 nucleotide sequence: TGTGCCAGCAGCTTGGTGACAGGGGCGAACACCGGGGAGCTGTTTTTT.

The rearrangement links TRBV19 to TRBJ1-5; tentatively, D is TRBD1 (5 bases). Germline CDR1 reads LNHDA; CDR2 reads SQIVND (reference sequence). The CDR3 length is 15 residues. Trimming took off 7 bases at V and 3 bases at J, with 16 bases between the two ends. The CDR3 DNA reads TGTGCCAGTACGTTAGGAGGAGGGGACAATCAGCCCCAGCATTTT. Translating gives CASTLGGGDNQPQHF.

This CDR3 is CATLGNTEAFF. DNA of the CDR3: TGTGCCACCTTGGGGAACACTGAAGCTTTCTTT. The rearrangement uses TRBV28 and TRBJ1-1; D gene unclear. Trimming removed 10 bases from V and 1 base from J, with 7 bases in between. The CDR3 is 11 amino acids. CDR1 and CDR2 from the germline V gene are MDHEN and SYDVKM.

This rearrangement joins TRBV4-2 to TRBJ1-5; 8 nucleotides match TRBD1. The CDR3 is 15 amino acids. Germline V gene sequence: CDR1 LGHNA, CDR2 YNFKEQ. Trimming removed 2 bases from V and 7 bases from J; junction bases left unmatched: 7. In DNA form, the CDR3 reads TGTGCCAGCAGCCAACACGGACAGGGAGTACAGCCCCAGCATTTT. It encodes CASSQHGQGVQPQHF.

This clone was counted a single time. J is TRBJ1-3 and V is TRBV18; D might be TRBD1 (6 bases). V was shortened by 6 bases and J by 0 bases, with 15 bases between the two germline ends. Germline CDR1 is KGHSH and CDR2 is LQKENI. The CDR3 consists of 16 residues. The CDR3 region has the DNA TGTGCCAGCTCCGTGGACAGATATAACTCTGGAAACACCATATATTTT. Translating it yields CASSVDRYNSGNTIYF.

This sequence joins TRBV6-5 and TRBJ2-5, with D tentatively TRBD1 (6 bases). V lost 5 bases to trimming and J lost 1 base, with 11 bases between them. The CDR3 extends over 14 amino acids. Germline V gene data show CDR1 as MNHEY and CDR2 as SVGAGI. The CDR3 sequence: CASSGGGIQETQYF. CDR3 sequence (DNA): TGTGCCAGCAGTGGGGGCGGAATCCAAGAGACCCAGTACTTC.

This chain connects TRBV19 to TRBJ2-3; 12 bases line up with TRBD2. The length of the CDR3 is 18 residues. Per the germline V gene, CDR1 is LNHDA and CDR2 is SQIVND (reference sequence). With 7 bases clipped from V and 2 bases from J, the junction kept 13 bases outside the gene matches. The CDR3 spells CASNLGLAGSRFTDTQYF. CDR3 sequence (DNA): TGTGCCAGTAATCTTGGACTAGCGGGGAGCCGATTCACAGATACGCAGTATTTT.

The chain links TRBV7-6 to TRBJ2-3, with 10 bases matching TRBD1. CDR3 length equals 14 residues. J was trimmed by 5 bases and V by 5 bases; bases with no gene match: 4. From germline, CDR1 is SGHVS and CDR2 FNYEAQ. CDR3 sequence (DNA): TGTGCCAGCAGCCGAGACAGGGGGCGAGATACGCAGTATTTT. Encoded protein: CASSRDRGRDTQYF.

V gene TRBV6-5 combines with J gene TRBJ1-3, with D uncertain. The germline V gene has CDR1 MNHEY and CDR2 SVGAGI. V was pared by 7 bases and J by 3 bases, with 10 bases between. CDR3 length: 13 residues. CDR3 region: CASISSGGNTIYF. The CDR3, as DNA: TGTGCCAGCATCTCATCAGGTGGAAACACCATATATTTT.

The V and J genes are TRBV28 and TRBJ1-1; 7 bases map to TRBD1. Trimming at V came to 5 bases and at J to 0 bases, leaving 3 bases not matched to a gene. The CDR3 has 14 amino acids. Germline lookup yields CDR1 MDHEN and CDR2 SYDVKM. DNA of the CDR3: TGTGCCAGCAGTCTCGGGACAGTGAACACTGAAGCTTTCTTT. Translation gives CASSLGTVNTEAFF.